These 16 T cell receptor beta chains share one sample of origin, sequenced in a study of cytomegalovirus exposure and HLA in healthy donors. Assay used: immunoSEQ multiplex PCR; TCRdb lists only in-frame clones, some missing. Seen here are around 160,000 clones, about 85% observed once, and the top ten hold 2% to 2.5%. The sequenced sample consisted of PBMCs. Receptors originate from a man aged 30-40 years in good health and CMV-seropositive.

This clone has a single count. This chain joins TRBV7-8 and TRBJ1-4; D is ambiguous. The germline V gene has CDR1 SGHVS and CDR2 FQNEAQ. The CDR3 is 16 amino acids. V lost 5 bases and J lost 3, with 16 bases in between. The CDR3 DNA follows: TGTGCCAGCAGCGATCCTAACAGAGGGTCTAATGAAAAACTGTTTTTT. It yields the protein CASSDPNRGSNEKLFF. The full variable domain, in which reference TRBV7-8 and TRBJ1-4 provide the parts outside the CDR3, is GAGVSQSPRYKVAKRGQDVALRCDPISGHVSLFWYQQALGQGPEFLTYFQNEAQLDKSGLPSDRFFAERPEGSVSTLKIQRTQQEDSAVYLCASSDPNRGSNEKLFFGSGTQLSVL.

The J gene is TRBJ2-3, the V gene TRBV7-2; 9 nucleotides line up with TRBD1. The CDR3 contains 12 residues. Losses at the gene ends were 8 bases for V and 7 bases for J; bases not matched to a gene: 4. Germline V gene lookup returns CDR1 SGHTA and CDR2 FQGNSA. CDR3 in DNA: TGTGCCAGCGGGACAGGGCAAAATACGCAGTATTTT. Protein sequence: CASGTGQNTQYF.

The rearrangement joins TRBV5-1 to TRBJ2-7, with D possibly being TRBD1 (6 bases). The V end lost 1 base, the J end lost 5 bases, and 16 bases lay between the germline ends. CDR1 is SGHRS and CDR2 is YFSETQ in the germline V gene. The CDR3 is made up of 15 amino acids. The CDR3, as DNA: TGCGCCAGCAGCTTGCAATGGGGGCATACCCACGAGCAGTACTTC. Protein: CASSLQWGHTHEQYF.

The genes are TRBV9 and TRBJ1-1; 7 nucleotides match TRBD1. This CDR3 contains 13 residues. With 2 bases clipped from V and 10 bases from J, the junction kept 8 bases outside the gene matches. CDR1 and CDR2 from the germline V gene are SGDLS and YYNGEE. The chain's CDR3 is CASSVGQMGRAFF. The DNA for the CDR3 is TGTGCCAGCAGCGTGGGACAGATGGGCAGAGCTTTCTTT.

The genes are TRBV27 and TRBJ2-7; 8 bases are shared with TRBD1. After removal of 4 bases from V and 3 bases from J, the junction contained 5 bases not matched to a gene. Germline V gives CDR1 MNHEY, CDR2 SMNVEV (reference sequence). The CDR3 consists of 14 residues. CDR3 region: CASSSGGTIYEQYF. DNA for the CDR3: TGTGCCAGCAGTTCAGGGGGCACGATCTACGAGCAGTACTTC.

The chain carries TRBV6-5 and TRBJ1-4; no firm D call. This CDR3 spans 16 amino acids. The V end lost 2 bases, the J end lost 3 bases, and 13 bases lay between the germline ends. CDR1 and CDR2 from the germline V gene are MNHEY and SVGAGI. CDR3 loop: CASSYRRLSSNEKLFF. CDR3 DNA: TGTGCCAGCAGTTACCGCCGCTTGAGTTCTAATGAAAAACTGTTTTTT.

The chain links TRBV5-4 to TRBJ2-7; 10 positions agree with TRBD1. Germline V gene lookup returns CDR1 SGHNT and CDR2 YYREEE (reference sequence). J lost 2 bases, V lost 4 bases, and 6 bases had no gene match. This CDR3 has 15 residues. The DNA of the CDR3 is TGTGCCAGCAGCCAACGGACAGGGGGGGCCTACGAGCAGTACTTC. It codes for CASSQRTGGAYEQYF.

This sequence joins TRBV5-1 and TRBJ2-5; possibly TRBD2 for D (5 bases). This CDR3 contains 14 residues. The germline gives CDR1 SGHRS, CDR2 YFSETQ. V dropped 4 bases and J dropped 5 bases, with 15 bases sitting between them. CDR3 sequence: CASSADGPGETQYF. The CDR3 DNA follows: TGCGCCAGCAGCGCGGACGGGCCGGGGGAGACCCAGTACTTC.

This rearrangement joins TRBV6-1 to TRBJ2-3; D perhaps matches TRBD2 (7 bases). The CDR3 has 16 amino acids. V was shortened by 2 bases and J by 1 base, with 13 bases between the two germline ends. Germline CDR1 MNHNS, CDR2 SASEGT. CDR3 in amino acids: CASSESVGGRTDTQYF. DNA for the CDR3: TGTGCCAGCAGTGAATCAGTGGGGGGGCGCACAGATACGCAGTATTTT.

The chain recombines TRBV5-1 with TRBJ1-1; 8 bases match TRBD1. V shed 4 bases and J 4 bases; nucleotides not matched to a gene: 9. The CDR3 is made up of 15 amino acids. Per germline, CDR1 SGHRS and CDR2 YFSETQ. The CDR3 spells CASSQRTGLGTEAFF. Written as DNA, the CDR3 is TGCGCCAGCAGCCAAAGGACAGGGCTAGGCACTGAAGCTTTCTTT.

V is TRBV15 and J is TRBJ1-1, with a weak D call TRBD1 (5 bases). Deletions cut 3 bases from V and 4 bases from J, with 18 bases between. The CDR3 runs to 16 residues. CDR1 LNHNV and CDR2 YYDKDF come from the germline V gene (reference sequence). CDR3: CATSSPTGNWATEAFF. The CDR3 nucleotides read TGTGCCACCAGCAGTCCCACAGGAAATTGGGCCACTGAAGCTTTCTTT. Full variable domain (rest looked up from reference TRBV15 and TRBJ1-1): DAMVIQNPRYQVTQFGKPVTLSCSQTLNHNVMYWYQQKSSQAPKLLFHYYDKDFNNEADTPDNFQSRRPNTSFCFLDIRSPGLGDTAMYLCATSSPTGNWATEAFFGQGTRLTVV.

The CDR3 is CASSQESLYEKLFF. The CDR3 coding sequence is TGCGCCAGCAGCCAAGAAAGCCTCTATGAAAAACTGTTTTTT. This chain links TRBV4-3 with TRBJ1-4; the D is unclear. The CDR3 loop spans 14 amino acids. CDR1 LGHNA and CDR2 YSLEER come from the germline V gene. Trimming took 0 bases from V and 6 from J, leaving 8 bases between them.

The chain joins TRBV7-2 to TRBJ2-7; D is uncertain. V gave up 1 base and J gave up 7 bases, with 17 bases separating them. This CDR3 is built from 15 residues. Germline V lookup: CDR1 SGHTA, CDR2 FQGNSA. CDR3 DNA sequence: TGTGCCAGCAGCTTAGTTTTTGTTGGCAGGTCTGAGCAGTACTTC. This translates into CASSLVFVGRSEQYF.

This chain uses TRBV5-1 with TRBJ2-5; 7 positions agree with TRBD1. V dropped 4 bases and J dropped 3; count of bases not matched to a gene: 6. This CDR3 comprises 14 residues. Germline V lookup: CDR1 SGHRS, CDR2 YFSETQ. For the CDR3, the DNA is TGCGCCAGCAGCCTAGGGACAGCCAAAGAGACCCAGTACTTC. Its translation: CASSLGTAKETQYF.

V gene TRBV9 combines with J gene TRBJ2-1, with D possibly matching TRBD1 (6 bases). Germline-derived CDR1 and CDR2 are SGDLS and YYNGEE. The germline V and J ends were trimmed by 1 base and 10 bases, with 18 bases remaining between them. This CDR3 has 15 residues. DNA for the CDR3: TGTGCCAGCAGCGTACCCTTCGAGGGGGTAGGAGAGCAGTTCTTC. This codes for CASSVPFEGVGEQFF.

The chain joins TRBV27 to TRBJ1-1; D might be TRBD1 (5 bases). Trimming removed 8 bases from V and 5 bases from J, with 15 bases in between. Germline CDR1 and CDR2: MNHEY and SMNVEV (reference sequence). The CDR3 is 13 residues long. The CDR3 DNA reads as TGTGCCAGCTCGATCGGGGGAGGGACTGAAGCTTTCTTT. Translation gives CASSIGGGTEAFF.